The 12 T cell receptor beta chains listed next were all sequenced from one sample in a study of radiotherapy plus CTLA-4 blockade in lung cancer. The method was immunoSEQ multiplex PCR; TCRdb's version includes in-frame clones alone and lacks a portion of them. The sample lists some 49,000 clones; about 85% were seen once. This specimen was peripheral blood, taken from a patient treated with radiotherapy plus ipilimumab. These receptors all come from a human donor with non-small cell lung cancer whose response to radiotherapy plus ipilimumab could not be evaluated.

This chain connects TRBV7-9 to TRBJ2-7; tentative D call: TRBD2 (5 bases). Trimming removed 5 bases from V and 6 bases from J, with 14 bases in between. Germline values: CDR1 SEHNR, CDR2 FQNEAQ (reference sequence). The CDR3 runs to 13 residues. The CDR3 is CASSPPDRGEQYF. The CDR3, as DNA: TGTGCCAGCAGCCCCCCGGACCGGGGCGAGCAGTACTTC.

The chain uses TRBV5-5 and TRBJ2-4; weak D call: TRBD2 (5 bases). V shed 3 bases and J shed 2 bases, with 9 bases lying between them. Germline V gene lookup returns CDR1 SGHKS and CDR2 YYEKEE (reference sequence). The CDR3 spans 14 residues. Here the CDR3 DNA reads TGTGCCAGCAGCTATCTAGCACCCAAAAACATTCAGTACTTC. This gives the protein CASSYLAPKNIQYF.

This chain connects TRBV9 to TRBJ2-5; 9 bases agree with TRBD2. The end of the DNA is better explained by TRBJ2-7, so the J call may be wrong. CDR1 is SGDLS, CDR2 YYNGEE, per germline. The CDR3 sequence is 17 residues long. CDR3 bases: TGTGCCAGCAGCGAGGGACTAGCTTTTCGACCACCCTACGAGCAGTACTTC. Translation gives CASSEGLAFRPPYEQYF.

The chain joins TRBV4-1 to TRBJ1-2, with a possible D match to TRBD1 (6 bases). Between the trimmed V and J ends, which lost 2 bases and 5 bases, there was a span of 18 bases. From germline, CDR1 is MGHRA and CDR2 YSYEKL. The CDR3 length is 16 residues. The CDR3 loop is CASSQLETGTPYGYTF. DNA for the CDR3: TGCGCCAGCAGCCAACTAGAAACCGGGACACCATATGGCTACACCTTC.

The rearrangement links TRBV9 to TRBJ1-2; TRBD1 aligns across 10 bases. Germline-derived CDR1 and CDR2 are SGDLS and YYNGEE. V lost 2 bases, J lost 5 bases, and 9 bases stayed unmatched. CDR3 length: 16 residues. CDR3 coding DNA: TGTGCCAGCAGCGTTGGCACGACAGGGGGCAGATATGGCTACACCTTC. Amino acids: CASSVGTTGGRYGYTF. Full variable domain (rest looked up from reference TRBV9 and TRBJ1-2): DSGVTQTPKHLITATGQRVTLRCSPRSGDLSVYWYQQSLDQGLQFLIQYYNGEERAKGNILERFSAQQFPDLHSELNLSSLELGDSALYFCASSVGTTGGRYGYTFGSGTRLTVV.

The gene calls are TRBV5-8 and TRBJ2-7; D uncertain. CDR3 length: 14 amino acids. V was trimmed by 2 bases and J by 0 bases, leaving 9 bases between them. Germline CDR1 SGHTS, CDR2 YDEGEE. CDR3 nucleotides: TGTGCCAGCAGCTTTGCGGCGAGCTCCTACGAGCAGTACTTC. Protein product: CASSFAASSYEQYF.

V usage is TRBV5-8 and J usage is TRBJ2-5, with D perhaps matching TRBD1 (6 bases). The J call may be incorrect, as the DNA end agrees better with TRBJ2-7. This CDR3 contains 14 residues. The germline V gene encodes CDR1 SGHTS and CDR2 YDEGEE. Written as DNA, the CDR3 is TGTGCCAGCAGCCACCTCCCACAGGGCTACGAGCAGTACTTC. It encodes CASSHLPQGYEQYF.

The gene calls are TRBV4-3 and TRBJ1-2; D remains unclear. The germline gives CDR1 LGHNA, CDR2 YSLEER. The length of the CDR3 is 13 residues. Deletions cut 4 bases from V and 3 bases from J, with 9 bases between. CDR3 in amino acids: CASSPLGDYGYTF. In DNA, the CDR3 is TGCGCCAGCAGCCCGTTAGGAGACTATGGCTACACCTTC.

The chain uses TRBV5-6 and TRBJ2-7, with 8 positions matching TRBD1. This CDR3 comprises 15 residues. Trimming at V came to 1 base and at J to 7 bases, leaving 10 bases not matched to a gene. CDR1 is SGHDT, CDR2 YYEEEE, per germline. This CDR3 is CASSLPGQGESEQYF. CDR3 nucleotide sequence: TGTGCCAGCAGCTTGCCTGGACAGGGAGAATCTGAGCAGTACTTC.

The rearrangement links TRBV30 to TRBJ2-5; D possibly corresponds to TRBD2 (5 bases). The J call is in doubt because the DNA end fits TRBJ2-7 better. CDR1 and CDR2 (germline): GTSNPN, SVGIG (reference sequence). This CDR3 has 14 residues. The CDR3 bases are TGTGCCTGGAGTGTTAGGAGGATGCAGGCCGAGCAGTACTTC. Amino acids: CAWSVRRMQAEQYF.

Here the CDR3 reads CASSYSNSGRNEQFF. As DNA, the CDR3 is TGTGCCAGCAGTTACTCAAATAGCGGGAGGAATGAGCAGTTCTTC. This chain connects TRBV6-6 to TRBJ2-1; TRBD2 agrees at 10 bases. J gave up 7 bases and V 0 bases, and 3 bases lay outside the gene matches. This CDR3 region has 15 residues. Germline V CDR1 and CDR2: MNHNY, SVGAGI (reference sequence).

This chain uses TRBV10-1 with TRBJ2-5; the match to TRBD1 covers 8 bases. Unmatched junction bases numbered 5, after V lost 6 bases and J lost 2 bases. The CDR3 is 14 amino acids. Germline V gene data show CDR1 as WNHNN and CDR2 as SYGVQD (reference sequence). The CDR3 nucleotides are TGCGCCAGCAGAGCAGGGGGCCTACAAGAGACCCAGTACTTC. Encoded protein: CASRAGGLQETQYF.